Listed below are T cell receptor beta chains from one sample, sequenced in a study of T cells in Graves' hyperthyroidism and ophthalmopathy. TCRdb fed the multiplex PCR reads into MiXCR, producing one record per CDR3 protein. The sample has a few hundred thousand distinct CDR3 sequences, around 15% seen once. The sample was blood. These receptors came from a woman aged 18 to 35 with Graves' hyperthyroidism. CDR3s include the opening cysteine and the closing phenylalanine or tryptophan. Each record gives: D gene, clone size, J gene, CDR3 length, V gene, CDR3 DNA, CDR3 protein. A D gene is named only where the DNA matches it firmly. Where a row states a size, it is once, few, many or the class of an expanded clone; other rows omit it.

NA many TRBJ1-1 14 TRBV7-9 TGTGCCAGCAGCTTCCGTGAGGGAGGCACTGAAGCTTTCTTT CASSFREGGTEAFF
NA many TRBJ1-2 14 TRBV12-3/TRBV12-4 TGTGCCAGCAGTTACCGGGGAATAAACTATGGCTACACCTTC CASSYRGINYGYTF
NA many TRBJ2-2 14 TRBV5-1 TGCGCCAGCAGCTTGGCGCAGGATCCCGGGGAGCTGTTTTTT CASSLAQDPGELFF
TRBD2 few TRBJ2-3 16 TRBV20-1 TGCAGTGCTAGAGATTTCGGGCGGGGGGGCACAGATACGCAGTATTTT CSARDFGRGGTDTQYF
TRBD1 NA TRBJ1-1 16 TRBV12-3/TRBV12-4 TGTGCCAGCAGTTACCCGGGACAGGCTTATAACACTGAAGCTTTCTTT CASSYPGQAYNTEAFF
TRBD2 NA TRBJ2-3 19 TRBV27 TGTGCCATCGCCACCGTGTCTAGCGGGAGGATGGGTATAGGGGATACGCAGTATTTT CAIATVSSGRMGIGDTQYF
NA NA TRBJ2-3 14 TRBV20-1 TGCAGTGCTAGAGATCGGGGGGCTGGAGATACGCAGTATTTT CSARDRGAGDTQYF
NA many TRBJ2-6 16 TRBV9 TGTGCCAGCAGCGTTTACAGGGTTTCTGGGGCCAACGTCCTGACTTTC CASSVYRVSGANVLTF
NA many TRBJ1-2 14 TRBV30 TGTGCCTGGAGTGTTCCAGGGGTCGCCTATGGCTACACCTTC CAWSVPGVAYGYTF
NA many TRBJ2-7 13 TRBV27 TGTGCCAGCATGGACAGAACGAACTACGAGCAGTACTTC CASMDRTNYEQYF
TRBD2 many TRBJ2-7 15 TRBV30 TGTGCCTGGAGTGTAGGACTAGCGGGATCCTACGAGCAGTACTTC CAWSVGLAGSYEQYF
NA many TRBJ1-3 13 TRBV7-9 TGTGCCAGCAGCGAAGTAGGTCGAGCCACCATATATTTT CASSEVGRATIYF
TRBD1 many TRBJ1-5 16 TRBV12-3/TRBV12-4 TGTGCCAGCAGAGTGGGACAGGGGGCGCCCAATCAGCCCCAGCATTTT CASRVGQGAPNQPQHF
NA few TRBJ2-1 13 TRBV30 TGTGCCTGGAGTGACGGACTGTACAATGAGCAGTTCTTC CAWSDGLYNEQFF
NA NA TRBJ1-3 14 TRBV12-3/TRBV12-4 TGTGCCAGCAGCCCCAGGGGATCTGGAAACATCATATATTTT CASSPRGSGNIIYF
NA few TRBJ1-5 13 TRBV29-1 TGCAGCGTTGGGGGGGATGCGAGTCAGCCCCAGCATTTT CSVGGDASQPQHF
NA many TRBJ1-4 11 TRBV3-1 TGTGCCAGCAGCCAAGCCCAAAAACTGTTTTTT CASSQAQKLFF
TRBD1 many TRBJ2-7 16 TRBV28 TGTGCCAGCAGTTTGGGCAGGGGGCTGGGGTCCTACGAGCAGTACTTC CASSLGRGLGSYEQYF
TRBD1 many TRBJ2-5 17 TRBV24-1 TGTGCCACCAGTGACCCCCCGGGACAGGGATCTGCAGAGACCCAGTACTTC CATSDPPGQGSAETQYF
NA many TRBJ2-1 14 TRBV6-5 TGTGCCAGCACCCGGGGCGGGAAGTACAATGAGCAGTTCTTC CASTRGGKYNEQFF
TRBD2 NA TRBJ2-7 15 TRBV20-1 TGCAGTGCTAGGGCCGGGAGCGGGAGTTCCTACGAGCAGTACTTC CSARAGSGSSYEQYF